A selection of T cell receptor beta chains follows, all from one sample in a study of neurological immune-mediated disorders. TCRdb processed the 5' RACE reads anew with MiXCR; each CDR3 protein has one entry. The table shows over 65,000 distinct CDR3 sequences, with about 2.5% occurring only once. The source material was PBMCs. The source is a woman aged 25 to 39 with multiple sclerosis. Each CDR3 is given with its conserved first and last residue. D genes are given only for firm matches. Sizes are listed as once, few, many or a size class.

>many|NA|TRBV11-2|TRBJ2-1
CASSLAWALKGNEQFF
TGTGCCAGCAGCTTAGCCTGGGCCCTCAAGGGCAATGAGCAGTTCTTC
>many|TRBD1|TRBV7-2|TRBJ2-1
CASSLSQGVGNEQFF
TGTGCCAGCAGCCTATCACAGGGGGTGGGGAATGAGCAGTTCTTC
>many|NA|TRBV20-1|TRBJ2-1
CSARWRNNEQFF
TGCAGTGCTAGATGGCGTAACAATGAGCAGTTCTTC
>many|TRBD2|TRBV7-2|TRBJ2-7
CASRIAGGPREQYF
TGTGCCAGCAGAATAGCGGGAGGGCCGAGGGAGCAGTACTTC
>many|NA|TRBV10-3|TRBJ1-5
CAINSEQNQPQHF
TGTGCCATCAACTCTGAACAGAATCAGCCCCAGCATTTT
>many|NA|TRBV29-1|TRBJ1-2
CSVEGAGGYTF
TGCAGCGTGGAAGGGGCAGGGGGCTACACCTTC
>many|NA|TRBV5-1|TRBJ2-3
CASSLEASLSTDTQYF
TGCGCCAGCAGCTTGGAGGCTAGCCTCAGCACAGATACGCAGTATTTT
>many|NA|TRBV12-3/TRBV12-4|TRBJ1-1
CASTLGRGEAFF
TGTGCCAGCACCTTGGGACGTGGTGAAGCTTTCTTT
>many|NA|TRBV6-5|TRBJ1-6
CASTANIFGGPLHF
TGTGCCAGCACGGCAAACATATTCGGGGGACCCCTCCACTTT
>many|NA|TRBV3-1|TRBJ1-6
CASSPSGQASPLHF
TGTGCCAGCAGCCCCTCGGGCCAGGCGTCACCCCTCCACTTT
>many|TRBD2|TRBV20-1|TRBJ2-7
CSARGLAGEYEQYF
TGCAGTGCTAGAGGTCTAGCGGGAGAGTACGAGCAGTACTTC
>many|TRBD1|TRBV18|TRBJ2-2
CASSPLDRANTGELFF
TGTGCCAGCTCACCTTTGGACAGGGCGAACACCGGGGAGCTGTTTTTT
>few|NA|TRBV6-1|TRBJ1-1
CASTSIAHEAFF
TGTGCCAGCACCTCGATAGCCCATGAAGCTTTCTTT
>many|NA|TRBV4-3|TRBJ2-3
CASSPNLPSSGGGTDTQYF
TGCGCCAGCAGCCCAAACCTTCCGTCTAGCGGAGGGGGGACAGATACGCAGTATTTT
>many|NA|TRBV24-1|TRBJ2-3
CATSRRAASTDTQYF
TGTGCCACCAGTCGCCGAGCGGCAAGCACAGATACGCAGTATTTT
>many|TRBD2|TRBV20-1|TRBJ2-3
CSAQLAGGTDTQYF
TGCAGTGCCCAACTAGCGGGAGGGACAGATACGCAGTATTTT
>many|NA|TRBV9|TRBJ2-1
CASSVELGNEQFF
TGTGCCAGCAGCGTAGAACTGGGGAATGAGCAGTTCTTC
>many|NA|TRBV12-3/TRBV12-4|TRBJ2-1
CASTEGHEQFF
TGTGCCAGCACGGAGGGGCATGAGCAGTTCTTC
>many|NA|TRBV7-9|TRBJ2-1
CASSQLAGSNNEQFF
TGTGCCAGCAGCCAGCTGGCGGGGTCCAACAATGAGCAGTTCTTC
>many|NA|TRBV30|TRBJ2-2
CAWSGLRELFF
TGTGCCTGGAGTGGCCTAAGGGAGCTGTTTTTT
>many|NA|TRBV5-1|TRBJ2-3
CASSSSPGTDTQYF
TGCGCCAGCAGCTCCTCCCCTGGCACAGATACGCAGTATTTT
>many|NA|TRBV5-1|TRBJ2-5
CASSLGRVGGQETQYF
TGCGCCAGCAGCTTGGGACGGGTCGGCGGCCAAGAGACCCAGTACTTC
>many|TRBD1|TRBV5-1|TRBJ1-5
CASSLDRGIDQPQHF
TGCGCCAGCAGCTTGGACAGGGGGATTGATCAGCCCCAGCATTTT
>many|NA|TRBV20-1|TRBJ2-7
CSARPQAGPSYEQYF
TGCAGTGCTAGACCCCAAGCGGGTCCTAGCTACGAGCAGTACTTC
>many|NA|TRBV10-3|TRBJ2-7
CAISETNRGSHEQYF
TGTGCCATCAGTGAGACGAACCGGGGGTCCCACGAGCAGTACTTC